This T cell receptor (beta chain) was obtained from a study of control samples from healthy donors and cancer patients. Profiling relied on immunoSEQ multiplex PCR, and the TCRdb table lists in-frame clones only, not all of them. The sample lists some 22,000 clones; 84% were seen once. About this clone: Because the CDR3's place on the DNA is in doubt, the DNA is left out and the CDR3 is given as listed by TCRdb.

The CDR3 spans 12 residues, counting both ends. Germline CDR1 SQVTM, CDR2 ANQGSEA. Sequencing was performed on PBMCs. The V gene is TRBV29-1, the J gene TRBJ1-1. The receptor was derived from a man in his fifties or sixties with colorectal cancer. The CDR3 here is CSVAEGNTEVFF.